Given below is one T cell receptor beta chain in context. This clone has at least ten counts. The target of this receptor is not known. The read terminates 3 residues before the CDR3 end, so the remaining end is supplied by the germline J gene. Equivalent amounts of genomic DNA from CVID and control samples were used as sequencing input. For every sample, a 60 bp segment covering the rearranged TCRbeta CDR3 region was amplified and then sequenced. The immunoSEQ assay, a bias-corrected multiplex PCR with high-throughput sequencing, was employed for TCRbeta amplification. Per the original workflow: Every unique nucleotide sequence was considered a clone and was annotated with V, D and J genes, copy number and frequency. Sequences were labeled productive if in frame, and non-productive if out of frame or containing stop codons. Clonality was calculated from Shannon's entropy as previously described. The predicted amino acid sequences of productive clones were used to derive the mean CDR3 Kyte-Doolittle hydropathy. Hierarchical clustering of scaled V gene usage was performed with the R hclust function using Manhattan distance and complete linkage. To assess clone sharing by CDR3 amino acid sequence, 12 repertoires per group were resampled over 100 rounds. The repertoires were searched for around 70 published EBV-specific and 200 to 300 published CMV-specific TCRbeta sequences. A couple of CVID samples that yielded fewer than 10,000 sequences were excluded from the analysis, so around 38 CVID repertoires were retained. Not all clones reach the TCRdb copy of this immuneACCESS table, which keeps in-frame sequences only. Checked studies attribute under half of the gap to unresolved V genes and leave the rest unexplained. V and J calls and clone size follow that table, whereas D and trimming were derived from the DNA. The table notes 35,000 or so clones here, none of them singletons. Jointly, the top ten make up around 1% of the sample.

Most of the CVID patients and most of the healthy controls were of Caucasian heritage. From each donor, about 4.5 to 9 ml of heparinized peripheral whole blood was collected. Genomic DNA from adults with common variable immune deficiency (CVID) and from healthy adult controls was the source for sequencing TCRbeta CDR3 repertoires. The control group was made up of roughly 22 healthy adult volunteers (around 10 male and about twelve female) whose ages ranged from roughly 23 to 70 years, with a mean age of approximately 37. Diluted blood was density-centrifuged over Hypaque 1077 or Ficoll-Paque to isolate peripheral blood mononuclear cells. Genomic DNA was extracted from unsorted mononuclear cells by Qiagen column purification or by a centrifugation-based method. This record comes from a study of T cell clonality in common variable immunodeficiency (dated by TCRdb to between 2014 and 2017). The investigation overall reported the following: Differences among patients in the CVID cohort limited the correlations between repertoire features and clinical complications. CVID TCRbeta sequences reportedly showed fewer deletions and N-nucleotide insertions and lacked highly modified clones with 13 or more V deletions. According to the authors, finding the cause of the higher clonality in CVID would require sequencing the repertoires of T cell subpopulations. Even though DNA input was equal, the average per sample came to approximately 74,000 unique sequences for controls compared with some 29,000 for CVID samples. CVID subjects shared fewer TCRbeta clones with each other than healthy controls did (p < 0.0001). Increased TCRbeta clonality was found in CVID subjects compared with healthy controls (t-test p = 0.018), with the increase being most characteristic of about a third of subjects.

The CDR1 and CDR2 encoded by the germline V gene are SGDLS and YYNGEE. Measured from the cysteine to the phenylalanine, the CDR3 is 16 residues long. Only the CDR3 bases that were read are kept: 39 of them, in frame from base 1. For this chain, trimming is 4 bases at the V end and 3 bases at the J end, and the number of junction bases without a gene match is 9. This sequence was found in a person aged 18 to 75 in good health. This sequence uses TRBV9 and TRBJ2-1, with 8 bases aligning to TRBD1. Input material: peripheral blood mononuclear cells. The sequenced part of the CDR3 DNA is TGTGCCAGCAGCCCTCGGGACAGGAAAAGCTACAATGAG. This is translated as CASSPRDRKSYNE. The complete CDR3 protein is CASSPRDRKSYNEQFF.